This is a list of T cell receptor beta chains from one sample in a study of T cells after yellow fever vaccination. TCRdb called the 5' RACE reads again in MiXCR, with one record for every CDR3 protein. Of about 140,000 distinct CDR3 sequences in the sample, 5% to 7.5% were seen once. The sequencing here drew on CD4+ T cells sorted from PBMCs, taken 10 days after the yellow fever booster vaccination. The receptors were sampled from a man aged 30 to 39 who received the YFV17D yellow fever vaccine. Both conserved end residues are part of each CDR3. D genes are given only for firm matches. Rows give clone size only sometimes, using once, few, many, or a class for an expanded clone.

cdr3_aa	cdr3_nt	clone_size	d_call	v_call	j_call
CASSGQVGNGELFF	TGTGCCAGCAGCGGACAGGTTGGGAACGGGGAGCTGTTTTTT	many	TRBD1	TRBV2	TRBJ2-2
CASSQVSSGPQNIQYF	TGCGCCAGCAGCCAAGTTTCTAGCGGGCCTCAAAACATTCAGTACTTC	many	TRBD2	TRBV4-3	TRBJ2-4
CSATGARYEQYF	TGCAGTGCTACGGGGGCCAGATACGAGCAGTACTTC	many	-	TRBV20-1	TRBJ2-7
CASRDPAGFGDTGELFF	TGTGCCAGCAGAGACCCGGCGGGTTTCGGGGACACCGGGGAGCTGTTTTTT	many	-	TRBV6-1	TRBJ2-2
CASSPLQLTSSGANVLTF	TGCGCCAGCAGCCCTCTCCAGCTTACGAGCTCTGGGGCCAACGTCCTGACTTTC	many	-	TRBV5-1	TRBJ2-6
CSARFGTSYNEQFF	TGCAGTGCTAGATTTGGGACTAGTTACAATGAGCAGTTCTTC	many	TRBD2	TRBV20-1	TRBJ2-1
CASSLGGQGVNTQYF	TGTGCCAGCAGCCTTGGGGGACAGGGTGTAAATACGCAGTATTTT	many	TRBD1	TRBV7-2	TRBJ2-3
CAWSVTSPNYGYTF	TGTGCCTGGAGTGTAACCAGCCCTAACTATGGCTACACCTTC	few	-	TRBV30	TRBJ1-2
CASSLVGTRGQETQYF	TGTGCCAGCAGCTTGGTCGGGACTAGGGGCCAAGAGACCCAGTACTTC	many	TRBD2	TRBV5-4	TRBJ2-5
CASSLGPGVTDTQYF	TGTGCCAGCAGCCTGGGTCCAGGGGTGACAGATACGCAGTATTTT	few	-	TRBV12-3/TRBV12-4	TRBJ2-3
CSARGRVGSSNGDTQYF	TGCAGTGCTAGAGGCAGAGTCGGGAGCTCTAATGGAGATACGCAGTATTTT	many	-	TRBV20-1	TRBJ2-3
CASSLAGTESYEQYF	TGTGCCAGCAGTTTAGCCGGGACAGAGTCCTACGAGCAGTACTTC	few	TRBD1	TRBV27	TRBJ2-7
CATRGGRTRSYNEQFF	TGTGCCACCAGGGGGGGACGGACTCGGTCCTACAATGAGCAGTTCTTC	-	-	TRBV19	TRBJ2-1
CASSPSREDEQFF	TGTGCCAGCTCACCAAGCAGAGAAGATGAGCAGTTCTTC	many	-	TRBV18	TRBJ2-1
CACSQRQGLAGTYEQYF	TGTGCCTGCAGCCAACGCCAAGGGCTAGCGGGAACGTACGAGCAGTACTTC	-	TRBD2	TRBV3-1	TRBJ2-7
CAGPGGCLNRDYEQYF	TGTGCCGGCCCCGGGGGGTGTCTGAACCGCGACTACGAGCAGTACTTC	many	-	TRBV12-1	TRBJ2-7
CASSDGGINTIYF	TGTGCCAGCAGTGACGGGGGGATCAACACCATATATTTT	many	-	TRBV25-1	TRBJ1-3
CASSQGPYEQFF	TGTGCCAGCAGCCAAGGTCCCTATGAGCAGTTCTTC	many	-	TRBV4-2	TRBJ2-1
CAWGPGHNTEAFF	TGTGCCTGGGGACCTGGGCACAACACTGAAGCTTTCTTT	many	-	TRBV30	TRBJ1-1
CASNPGQRETQYF	TGCGCCAGCAATCCGGGACAGAGAGAGACCCAGTACTTC	many	TRBD1	TRBV5-1	TRBJ2-5
CASSLGTTEGYTF	TGTGCCAGCAGCTTAGGGACAACGGAAGGCTACACCTTC	few	-	TRBV7-9	TRBJ1-2
CASSPTPGLAGTTDTQYF	TGTGCCAGCAGCCCTACCCCGGGACTAGCGGGAACCACAGATACGCAGTATTTT	many	TRBD2	TRBV13	TRBJ2-3
CASSSIAGAYTDTQYF	TGTGCCAGCAGCTCGATAGCGGGGGCGTACACAGATACGCAGTATTTT	many	TRBD2	TRBV7-2	TRBJ2-3
CSARRRLGGFQPQHF	TGCAGTGCTAGGAGGAGGTTGGGGGGTTTTCAGCCCCAGCATTTT	many	-	TRBV20-1	TRBJ1-5
CASSPRDWDYGYTF	TGTGCCAGCTCACCACGGGATTGGGACTATGGCTACACCTTC	many	-	TRBV18	TRBJ1-2
CASSLARQNYNQPQHF	TGTGCCAGCAGTTTAGCGCGACAGAACTATAATCAGCCCCAGCATTTT	many	-	TRBV12-3/TRBV12-4	TRBJ1-5
CASSLALQSDTQYF	TGTGCCAGCAGCTTAGCGCTTCAGTCAGATACGCAGTATTTT	many	-	TRBV7-7	TRBJ2-3
CASSKTNYGYTF	TGTGCCAGCAGCAAGACGAACTATGGCTACACCTTC	many	-	TRBV14	TRBJ1-2
CASSSSPTSGRGELFF	TGTGCCAGCAGCTCCTCTCCCACTAGCGGGAGAGGGGAGCTGTTTTTT	few	TRBD2	TRBV5-6	TRBJ2-2
CASSGTDSPNEKLFF	TGTGCCAGCAGCGGGACGGACAGCCCCAATGAAAAACTGTTTTTT	-	-	TRBV12-3/TRBV12-4	TRBJ1-4
CASSQGHLYNEQFF	TGTGCCAGCAGCCAGGGACACCTTTACAATGAGCAGTTCTTC	many	-	TRBV7-9	TRBJ2-1
CASSHVDSYNSPLHF	TGTGCCAGCAGCCACGTGGACAGCTATAATTCACCCCTCCACTTT	many	-	TRBV3-1	TRBJ1-6
CSAHTLRPESSTDTQYF	TGCAGTGCTCATACTTTACGACCGGAAAGTAGCACAGATACGCAGTATTTT	many	-	TRBV20-1	TRBJ2-3
CSVIPGPGNSAETQYF	TGCAGCGTTATCCCTGGGCCAGGGAACTCTGCGGAGACCCAGTACTTC	many	-	TRBV29-1	TRBJ2-5
CASSHYRTSGRVETQYF	TGTGCCAGCAGCCATTACCGGACTAGCGGGAGGGTGGAGACCCAGTACTTC	few	TRBD2	TRBV7-9	TRBJ2-5
CASSPLLGGAKNIQYF	TGTGCCAGCAGCCCGCTTCTAGGAGGGGCCAAAAACATTCAGTACTTC	many	-	TRBV28	TRBJ2-4
CATSRDPGQPQHF	TGTGCCACCAGCAGAGATCCGGGTCAGCCCCAGCATTTT	-	-	TRBV15	TRBJ1-5
CATSRGADQRVNIQYF	TGTGCCACCAGCAGAGGAGCGGACCAACGGGTCAACATTCAGTACTTC	few	-	TRBV15	TRBJ2-4
CASSLVQGGGTQYF	TGTGCCAGCAGCTTAGTACAGGGTGGTGGGACCCAGTACTTC	many	-	TRBV7-2	TRBJ2-5
CASSLLGESTGELFF	TGCGCCAGCAGCTTATTAGGAGAGAGCACCGGGGAGCTGTTTTTT	-	-	TRBV5-1	TRBJ2-2
CSARAARLAVREQFF	TGCAGTGCTAGAGCCGCTAGGCTAGCGGTTAGGGAGCAGTTCTTC	many	TRBD2	TRBV20-1	TRBJ2-1
CASSQDGSGREETQYF	TGCGCCAGCAGCCAAGATGGGTCGGGAAGAGAAGAGACCCAGTACTTC	many	-	TRBV4-3	TRBJ2-5
CAISQDLGSNEQFF	TGCGCCATCAGCCAAGATCTCGGGAGCAATGAGCAGTTCTTC	-	-	TRBV4-3	TRBJ2-1
CASSLQGGNSPLHF	TGTGCCAGCAGCCTACAGGGTGGTAATTCACCCCTCCACTTT	many	-	TRBV6-5	TRBJ1-6
CSARASGRYEQYF	TGCAGTGCTAGGGCTAGCGGGAGGTACGAGCAGTACTTC	many	TRBD2	TRBV20-1	TRBJ2-7
CASSLETGYSNQPQHF	TGTGCCAGCAGCTTAGAAACAGGGTATAGCAATCAGCCCCAGCATTTT	many	-	TRBV7-9	TRBJ1-5
CSARGPGGPHEQFF	TGCAGTGCCCGGGGACCGGGAGGGCCCCACGAGCAGTTCTTC	many	TRBD2	TRBV20-1	TRBJ2-1
CATQQSTDTQYF	TGTGCCACCCAACAAAGCACAGATACGCAGTATTTT	many	-	TRBV7-2	TRBJ2-3
CASRIMGQGVTNEKLFF	TGTGCCAGCAGAATAATGGGACAGGGGGTAACTAATGAAAAACTGTTTTTT	many	TRBD1	TRBV28	TRBJ1-4
CSATGGPTDTQYF	TGCAGTGCCACAGGGGGCCCCACAGATACGCAGTATTTT	many	TRBD1	TRBV20-1	TRBJ2-3
CASFSTSSYEQYF	TGTGCCAGCTTTTCCACGAGCTCCTACGAGCAGTACTTC	many	-	TRBV7-9	TRBJ2-7
CRTSGRKYNEQFF	TGCAGGACTAGCGGGAGGAAGTACAATGAGCAGTTCTTC	many	TRBD2	TRBV20-1	TRBJ2-1
CASSKVPGGGCTEAFF	TGTGCCAGCAGCAAGGTCCCAGGGGGAGGGTGCACTGAAGCTTTCTTT	few	-	TRBV21-1	TRBJ1-1
CSVDVGGTEAFF	TGCAGCGTTGATGTAGGGGGAACTGAAGCTTTCTTT	many	-	TRBV29-1	TRBJ1-1
CASSLGPPEGQFF	TGCGCCAGCAGCTTGGGCCCGCCGGAGGGGCAGTTCTTC	many	-	TRBV5-1	TRBJ2-1